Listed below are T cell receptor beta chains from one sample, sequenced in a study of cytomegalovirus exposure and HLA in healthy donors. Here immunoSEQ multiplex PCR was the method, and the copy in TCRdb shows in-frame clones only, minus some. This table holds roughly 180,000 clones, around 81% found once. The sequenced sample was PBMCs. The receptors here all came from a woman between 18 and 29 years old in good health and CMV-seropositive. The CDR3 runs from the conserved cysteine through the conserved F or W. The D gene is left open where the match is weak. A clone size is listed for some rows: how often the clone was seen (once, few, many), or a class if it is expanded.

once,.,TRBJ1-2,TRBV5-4,TGTGCCAGCAGCTTGGAGGCAGGGCTCTATGGCTACACCTTC,CASSLEAGLYGYTF
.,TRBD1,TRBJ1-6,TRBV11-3,TGTGCCAGCAGCTTATACAGGGGAGGATCACCCCTCCACTTT,CASSLYRGGSPLHF
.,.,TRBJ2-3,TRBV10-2,TGCGCCAGCAGTGAGTCCCTATCCACGCAGTATTTT,CASSESLSTQYF
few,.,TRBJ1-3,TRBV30,TGTGCCTGGACAGGGGCCGATGGAAACACCATATATTTT,CAWTGADGNTIYF
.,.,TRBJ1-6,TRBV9,TGTGCCAGCAGCGTAAAGGTAGCTCATTCACCCCTCCACTTT,CASSVKVAHSPLHF
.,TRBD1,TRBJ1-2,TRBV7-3,TGTGCCAGCAGCTCGACCCTGGACAGGATACTTGGCTACACCTTC,CASSSTLDRILGYTF
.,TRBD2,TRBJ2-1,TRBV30,TGTGCCTGGGCCGGACTAGCGGGGTTCAATGAGCAGTTCTTC,CAWAGLAGFNEQFF
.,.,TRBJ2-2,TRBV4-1,TGCGCCAGCAGCCAAGAAAGGGGGAACACCGGGGAGCTGTTTTTT,CASSQERGNTGELFF
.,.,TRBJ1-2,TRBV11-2,TGTGCCAGCAGCCCGGGTCTCGGAGGCTACACCTTC,CASSPGLGGYTF
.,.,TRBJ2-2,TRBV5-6,TGTGCCAGCAGTCGGATAGGGGCAGGGGTCACCGGGGAGCTGTTTTTT,CASSRIGAGVTGELFF
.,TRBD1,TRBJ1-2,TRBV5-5,TGTGCCAGCAGCTTGGGGGGAAACAGGGGAGACTATGGCTACACCTTC,CASSLGGNRGDYGYTF
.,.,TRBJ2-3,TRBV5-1,TGCGCCAGCAGCTTGGCCCAGGGCCGGACAGATACGCAGTATTTT,CASSLAQGRTDTQYF
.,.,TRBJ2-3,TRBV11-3,TGTGCCAGCAGCTTCGGAGATACGCAGTATTTT,CASSFGDTQYF
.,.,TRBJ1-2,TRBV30,TGTGCCTGTTCCGAGACTGCTATCTATGGCTACACCTTC,CACSETAIYGYTF
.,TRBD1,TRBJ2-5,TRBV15,TGTGCCACCAGCAGGACAGGGGGCCTCCAAGAGACCCAGTACTTC,CATSRTGGLQETQYF
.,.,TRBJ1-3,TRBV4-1,TGCGCCAGCAGCCTTTATACGGGGGATGGAAACACCATATATTTT,CASSLYTGDGNTIYF
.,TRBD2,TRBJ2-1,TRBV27,TGTGCCAGCAGTTTTGGCCTAGCGGGGGGGGCAACTAGCAATGAGCAGTTCTTC,CASSFGLAGGATSNEQFF
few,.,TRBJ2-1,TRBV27,TGTGCCAGCAGTTTATTTTCAGGCCTGTCGGATCCGTTCTTC,CASSLFSGLSDPFF
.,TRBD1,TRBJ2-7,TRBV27,TGTGCCAGCAGTTACAGGGGTCCTTCCTACGAGCAGTACTTC,CASSYRGPSYEQYF
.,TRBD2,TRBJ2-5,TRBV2,TGTGCCAGCATAGGCGGGCTAGCGGGGGGTTTGGGGCAAGAGACCCAGTACTTC,CASIGGLAGGLGQETQYF
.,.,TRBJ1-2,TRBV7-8,TGTGCCAGCAGCATAAGCGGGACCTCCAGCTATGGCTACACCTTC,CASSISGTSSYGYTF
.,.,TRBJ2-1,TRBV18,TGTGCCAGCTCACCACCTGTCCCTCAGGCTTTGAGCTCCTACAATGAGCAGTTCTTC,CASSPPVPQALSSYNEQFF
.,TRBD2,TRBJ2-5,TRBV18,TGTGCCAGCTCACCACCTGGGTTAGCGGGGGGTCAAGAGACCCAGTACTTC,CASSPPGLAGGQETQYF
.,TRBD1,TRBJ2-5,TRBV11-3,TGTGCCAGCAGCGTCGCAGGGGGTGTTGAGACCCAGTACTTC,CASSVAGGVETQYF
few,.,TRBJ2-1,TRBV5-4,TGTGCCAGCAGCCTGGGGGGGCCGAGGAATGAGCAGTTCTTC,CASSLGGPRNEQFF
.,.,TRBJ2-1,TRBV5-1,TGCGCCAGCCAGGGGCGAATATCCAATGAGCAGTTCTTC,CASQGRISNEQFF
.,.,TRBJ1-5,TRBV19,TGTGCCAGTAGTATAGACCCCTCCCAGCCCCAGCATTTT,CASSIDPSQPQHF
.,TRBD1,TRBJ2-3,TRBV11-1,TGTGCCAGCAGCCGGGACAGGGGCACAGATACGCAGTATTTT,CASSRDRGTDTQYF
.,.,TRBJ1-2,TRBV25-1,TGTGCCAGCAGTGAAGGGGCACTAAACTATGGCTACACCTTC,CASSEGALNYGYTF
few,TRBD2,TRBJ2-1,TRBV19,TGTGCCAGTACTAGTTTTGTACTAGCGGGGGGGCATGAGCAGTTCTTC,CASTSFVLAGGHEQFF